Here is one TCR beta chain with its context. Its antigen target is currently unknown. Nothing much larger sits one base from this clone, and base qualities are not available. The sample originates from a study of cytomegalovirus exposure and HLA in healthy donors (dated by TCRdb to 2016 to 2017). At the level of the whole study: In an earlier analysis of about 560 of the donors, approximately 300 Gb of sequence data and 90 million to 120 million unique TCR beta sequences from 150 million to 200 million T cells were reported. An early release covering just under 650 HLA-typed donors comprised 250 to 350 gigabases of sequencing data and roughly 85 million unique TCR sequences. The genetic ancestry cluster associated with self-reported Caucasian donors included 70% to 85% of the 300 to 450 genotyped donors. The study aimed to test whether signatures of past pathogen exposure could be identified by cataloging public T cell receptors. Using immunosequencing, the study profiled T cell repertoires from around 670 subjects and related those repertoires to cytomegalovirus serostatus. Along with the roughly 710-subject first cohort, a separate validation cohort of around 120 different subjects was used. To predict cytomegalovirus infection status, the study brought together high-throughput TCR immunosequencing, statistical association of individual TCRs with disease status, and machine learning. In a later analysis, previously published TCR beta repertoires from several hundred donors were re-analyzed and high-resolution HLA genotyping was added so that TCR occurrence patterns could be studied. The later analysis used no new phenotypic data to find candidate immune exposures, relying instead on TCR beta sequences and their occurrence across donors. In an earlier analysis of about 590 of the donors, high-throughput TCR beta sequencing was used to judge whether each TCR beta V gene segment behaved as functional or pseudogenic. Donor age, sex, ethnicity and CMV serostatus were collected together with the repertoire data. A later genetic analysis took genome-wide SNP genotypes for 398 of the 666 donors and used that subset as a discovery cohort. Every repertoire in the discovery cohort had been generated on one and the same sequencing platform. Class I and class II HLA loci were covered by the typing at four-digit resolution. Typing coverage varied by locus: roughly 620-640 donors for A, B, C, DRB1 and DQB1; approximately 500 for DQA1; some 610 for DPA1; approximately 470 for DPB1. About five DR-DQ haplotypes were handled as single units for association and clustering because linkage in the cohort was strong. Among about 410 genotyped donors of the cohort, an average of around 220,000 unique TCR beta nucleotide sequences was sequenced per donor, of which roughly 18% were non-productive. Beyond this particular receptor, the publication reports: Because the 87-base-pair reads could not distinguish some IMGT-functional V segments, including TRBV6-2 and TRBV6-3, those segments were excluded. A cluster of highly shared sequence variants was judged likely to represent a technical artifact of the sequencing pipeline. A later genetic analysis associated a missense DCLRE1C variant with V-gene and J-gene trimming of TCR beta chains, and an independent cohort replicated the association. While some public TCRs were present in many individuals, most TCR sequences turned up only very rarely across donors. A later analysis found that most CMV-associated TCR beta chains appeared HLA-restricted, with HLA associations seemingly driven largely by CMV exposure. A later analysis found that TCR association rates varied across HLA loci, with DRB1 alleles showing the most associated TCRs and HLA-C alleles the fewest. At a false discovery rate of 0.05, a later analysis linked 15,000 to 20,000 TCR beta sequences to specific HLA alleles. Roughly uniform sequencing depth across donors was assumed in presence/absence analyses, although this assumption may not hold. Correlated functional status among segregating V segments might reflect linkage disequilibrium, but an unknown experimental factor could not be ruled out. In the study, some 160 TCR beta chains were listed as associated with cytomegalovirus. Cytomegalovirus status was reported to be diagnosed by the classifier with high specificity and sensitivity in both the original and validation cohorts. Three of the identified cytomegalovirus-associated TCR beta chains were confirmed in vitro to be specific for cytomegalovirus antigens. In a later analysis, HLA-associated TCR beta chains showed more clonal expansion and lower generation probabilities than non-associated chains that were equally common. An earlier analysis of approximately 600 of the donors showed that most TCR beta V segments appeared in productive rearrangements either about 90% or about 30% of the time, which broadly matched IMGT annotations. A further reported finding was that TCR beta sequences accurately predicted the HLA-A and HLA-B alleles for most subjects in the first cohort. Several of the top co-occurrence clusters appeared to be linked to parvovirus B19, influenza, CMV and Epstein-Barr virus, according to a later analysis. Roughly 15 rarely observed V segments, including chromosome 9 orphons, were excluded from the earlier analysis of almost 600 of the donors because counts were too low. It was suggested by the authors that the approach could potentially be generalized to other disease states and immunological phenotypes. When HLA alleles, especially DR and DQ, strongly co-occurred, TCR associations were difficult to assign to individual alleles. CMV serostatus was the only immune exposure information available for the cohort. A later genetic analysis reported fewer N-insertions in productive TCRs among donors in an Asian-associated ancestry cluster than the roughly 700-donor mean. Because HLA typing was unavailable for some donors at each locus, only the typed subset was used in association tests. The cohort was sequenced for TCR beta chains only, and without alpha or paired-chain data the features that could be detected were limited.

The receptor library was made with the immunoSEQ multiplex PCR assay. For the multiplex PCR, a mixture combining 60 forward primers for TCR Vbeta segments and 13 reverse primers for TCR Jbeta segments was used. A multiplex PCR assay on genomic DNA amplified the CDR3 region of rearranged TCR beta genes. On the Illumina HiSeq System, the amplified TCR beta libraries were sequenced as 87-base-pair reads. The authors' analysis ran thus. A later analysis counted tens of millions of unique TCR beta chains across the 550 to 750 repertoires, and 9 million to 14 million of these chains were shared by at least two donors. Raw reads were error-corrected and collapsed into unique sequences with a nearest-neighbor algorithm that merged closely related sequences to remove PCR and sequencing errors. To assign V, D and J gene segments, CDR3 sequences were aligned to IMGT reference sequences. For a sequence to be retained, at least a six-nucleotide match to both a V gene segment and a J gene segment was required. A rearrangement counted as productive if the CDR3 had no stop codons and remained in frame with V and J, and every other rearrangement counted as non-productive. Following IMGT convention, CDR3 was defined as the stretch from the second conserved V-encoded cysteine up to the conserved J-encoded phenylalanine. The earlier analysis of about 640 of the donors excluded any sequence lacking an unambiguous match to a single V gene segment. An earlier analysis of about 590 of the donors classified V segments as functional when productive rearrangements were above 56.7% and as segregating when the standard deviation between donors was above 5%. A statistical classification framework was developed to diagnose cytomegalovirus status using the catalog of TCR beta chain sequences. In a later analysis, V and J genes were assigned by comparing TCR nucleotide sequences against IMGT/GENE-DB human TR gene sequences. The TCRdist pipeline was used in a later analysis to assign CDR3 sequences and most-parsimonious VDJ recombination scenarios. In a later analysis, every TCR beta chain was defined by the combination of its CDR3 amino acid sequence and its V-gene family, and reads without a unique V-gene family were dropped. In a later analysis, 450 to 600 highly shared, low-generation-probability nucleotide sequences were removed to address suspected cross-contamination and a sequencing artifact. For each public chain, a later analysis derived a clonal expansion index from normalized ranks of inferred template counts within each repertoire. In a later analysis, generation probabilities were computed using a VDJ recombination model fitted to out-of-frame rearrangements, and the results were checked against IGoR. In a later analysis, TCR-TCR, TCR-HLA and TCR-CMV co-occurrence was scored with hypergeometric tests, and a repertoire-size bias correction was applied to TCR pairs. To estimate false discovery rates, a later analysis permuted the HLA or CMV assignments 20 times. In a later analysis, co-occurring TCRs were grouped with DBSCAN, and TCRdist sequence similarity was added when clustering was performed within HLA-allele-positive subsets. Repertoires with fewer than 30,000 or more than 120,000 public chains, plus five repertoires with anomalous nucleotide sharing, were excluded from co-occurrence clustering. TCRdb provides this immuneACCESS table in a form limited to in-frame rearrangements. Some clones are lacking; in checked studies, under half of them reflect an unresolved V gene, and why the rest are absent is not known. D and trimming come from the DNA, and the V and J calls and clone size come from that table. A total of 120,000 or so clones appear in this sample, about four fifths of them only once. 1.5% to 2% of the sample comes from the top ten.

The cohort comprised around 700 healthy bone marrow donors. All cohort members were sampled while nominally healthy, although unrecorded immune exposures were likely present. The donor tested CMV seronegative, placing the donor among the 350 to 400 seronegative members of the cohort. Each donor provided a peripheral blood sample, and peripheral blood mononuclear cells were used for TCR beta sequencing. Genomic DNA was extracted from the blood cell samples with the Qiagen DNeasy Blood Extraction Kit. Trimming removed 5 bases from V and 6 bases from J, leaving 14 bases between the germline ends. According to the germline V gene, CDR1 reads SGHTA and CDR2 reads FQGNSA. The CDR3, from cysteine to phenylalanine, totals 13 residues. Left in the record is the CDR3 DNA by itself, 39 bases read in frame from the first base.

The clonotype comes from a man between 18 and 29 years old in good health and CMV-seronegative. Sequenced material: PBMCs. Recombination joined TRBV7-2 with TRBJ2-7; no D segment can be confidently identified. The CDR3 protein is CASSTNVRREQYF. The DNA sequence is TGTGCCAGCAGCACTAATGTGAGACGCGAGCAGTACTTC.